This T cell receptor (beta chain) originates from a study of Graves' ophthalmopathy and Graves' hyperthyroidism. Notes on the study in general: The study's model predicted ophthalmopathy progression at 65% to 71% sensitivity and about 72% specificity. In blood appeared most of the expanded thyroid clonotypes whose frequency exceeded 0.001.

Beta-chain TCR CDR3 regions were amplified from RNA transcripts. An opening RT-PCR round employed HTBI primers and preceded a second-round multiplex PCR. One entry per CDR3 protein, called by TCRdb with MiXCR from the multiplex PCR reads. The sample has approximately 1.2 million distinct CDR3 sequences, 35% to 40% seen once; the top ten hold around 10%. Hyperthyroidism patients, aged 18 to 65, were newly diagnosed, under 2 months' duration. Other autoimmune diseases, uncontrolled infections, pregnancy or lactation ruled patients out of participation. This clonotype was detected many times. Its antigen is unidentified. Germline V gene lookup returns CDR1 SQVTM and CDR2 ANQGSEA. Trimming took 5 bases from V and 3 from J; bases not matched to a gene: 6. The CDR3 is made up of 14 amino acids.

Specimen: peripheral blood or thyroid tissue (not recorded which). This TCR derives from an adult man with Graves' hyperthyroidism. The chain uses TRBV29-1 and TRBJ2-5; the match to TRBD1 covers 10 bases. CDR3 coding DNA: TGCAGCGTTCGGGACAGGGGAAGGGAAGAGACCCAGTACTTC. As protein: CSVRDRGREETQYF. Looking up the rest from reference TRBV29-1 and TRBJ2-5 gives the full variable domain: SAVISQKPSRDICQRGTSLTIQCQVDSQVTMMFWYRQQPGQSLTLIATANQGSEATYESGFVIDKFPISRPNLTFSTLTVSNMSPEDSSIYLCSVRDRGREETQYFGPGTRLLVL.